This TCR beta chain was sequenced during a study of blood T cell repertoires in COVID-19. Background on the study: COVID-19 samples collected from the United States, Italy and Spain covered acute and convalescent phases.

CDR1 is SGDLS and CDR2 is YYNGEE in the germline V gene. The CDR3 runs 14 residues. With 0 bases removed from V and 2 bases from J, the gap between germline ends came to 9 bases. Original analysis: Counts of nucleated cells, estimated from reference gene primer amplification, were obtained. The method was immunoSEQ multiplex PCR; TCRdb's version includes in-frame clones alone and lacks a portion of them. V, J and clone size reflect that table, while D and trimming were determined from the DNA. The table records 20,000 to 25,000 clones, 65% to 90% of them present only once. What was sequenced was peripheral blood. V and J are TRBV9 and TRBJ2-7, with D maybe TRBD1 (5 bases). The clonotype originates from an older man with acute or convalescent COVID-19. The CDR3 region is CASSVDRITYEQYF. The CDR3 DNA follows: TGTGCCAGCAGCGTAGACAGGATAACCTACGAGCAGTACTTC.